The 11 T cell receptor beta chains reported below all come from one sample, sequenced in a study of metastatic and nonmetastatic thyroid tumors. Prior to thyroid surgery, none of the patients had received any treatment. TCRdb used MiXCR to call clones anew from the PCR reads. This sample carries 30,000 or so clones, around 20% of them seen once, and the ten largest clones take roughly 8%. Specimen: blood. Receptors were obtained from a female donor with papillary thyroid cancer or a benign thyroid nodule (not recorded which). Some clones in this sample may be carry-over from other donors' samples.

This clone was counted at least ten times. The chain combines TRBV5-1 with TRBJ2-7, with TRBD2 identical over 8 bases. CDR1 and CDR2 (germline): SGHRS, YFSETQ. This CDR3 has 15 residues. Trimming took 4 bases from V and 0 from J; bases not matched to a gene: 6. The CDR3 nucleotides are TGCGCCAGCAGCCCGGGAGGGACGAGCTCCTACGAGCAGTACTTC. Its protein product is CASSPGGTSSYEQYF.

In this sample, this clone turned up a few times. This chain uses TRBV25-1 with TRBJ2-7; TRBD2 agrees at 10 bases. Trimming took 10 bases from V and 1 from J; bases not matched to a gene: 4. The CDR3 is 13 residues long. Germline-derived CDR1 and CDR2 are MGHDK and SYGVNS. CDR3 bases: TGTGCCACCCGGACTAGCGGTTCCTACGAGCAGTACTTC. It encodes CATRTSGSYEQYF.

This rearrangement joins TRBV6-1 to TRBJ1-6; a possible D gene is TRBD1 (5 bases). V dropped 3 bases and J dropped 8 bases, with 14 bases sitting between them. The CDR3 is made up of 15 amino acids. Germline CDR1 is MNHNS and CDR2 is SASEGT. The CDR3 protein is CASSERRVEDSPLHF. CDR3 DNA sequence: TGTGCCAGCAGTGAGCGCAGGGTGGAAGATTCACCCCTCCACTTT.

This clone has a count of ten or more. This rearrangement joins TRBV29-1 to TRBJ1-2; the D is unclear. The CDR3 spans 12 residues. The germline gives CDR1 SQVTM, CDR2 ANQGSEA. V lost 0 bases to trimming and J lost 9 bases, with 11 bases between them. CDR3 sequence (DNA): TGCAGCGTTGAAGATCCCTCGGGGAGCTACACCTTC. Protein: CSVEDPSGSYTF. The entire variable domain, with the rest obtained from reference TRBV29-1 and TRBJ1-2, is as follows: SAVISQKPSRDICQRGTSLTIQCQVDSQVTMMFWYRQQPGQSLTLIATANQGSEATYESGFVIDKFPISRPNLTFSTLTVSNMSPEDSSIYLCSVEDPSGSYTFGSGTRLTVV.

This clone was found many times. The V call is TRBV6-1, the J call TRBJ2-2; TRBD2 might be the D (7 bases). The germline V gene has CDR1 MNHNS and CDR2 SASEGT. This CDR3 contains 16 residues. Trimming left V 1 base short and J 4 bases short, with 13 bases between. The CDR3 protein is CASSEEGEGSTGELFF. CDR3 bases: TGTGCCAGCAGTGAAGAGGGGGAGGGTAGCACCGGGGAGCTGTTTTTT.

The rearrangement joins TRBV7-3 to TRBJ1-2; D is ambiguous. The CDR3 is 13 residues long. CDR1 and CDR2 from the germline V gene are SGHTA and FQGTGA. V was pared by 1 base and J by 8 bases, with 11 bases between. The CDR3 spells CASSLIPDGGYTF. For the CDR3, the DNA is TGTGCCAGCAGCTTAATACCAGACGGGGGCTACACCTTC.

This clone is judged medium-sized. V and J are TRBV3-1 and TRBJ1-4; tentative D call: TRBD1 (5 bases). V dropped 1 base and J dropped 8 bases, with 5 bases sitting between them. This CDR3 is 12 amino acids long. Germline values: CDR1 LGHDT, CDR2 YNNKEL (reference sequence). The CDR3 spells CASSQGGEKLFF. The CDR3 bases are TGTGCCAGCAGCCAAGGGGGGGAAAAACTGTTTTTT.

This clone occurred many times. The CDR3 coding sequence is TGTGCCAGCAGTGAAACAGTGGTGTCCTACGAGCAGTACTTC. Its protein product is CASSETVVSYEQYF. The gene calls are TRBV2 and TRBJ2-7; D remains ambiguous. This CDR3 is 14 amino acids long. Germline V gene lookup returns CDR1 SNHLY and CDR2 FYNNEI. Trimming pared 2 bases from V and 1 base from J, leaving 9 bases between.

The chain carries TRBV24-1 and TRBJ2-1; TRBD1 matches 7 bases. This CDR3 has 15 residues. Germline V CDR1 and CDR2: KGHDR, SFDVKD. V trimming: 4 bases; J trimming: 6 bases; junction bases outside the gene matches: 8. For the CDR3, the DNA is TGTGCCACCAGTGACCATTTACAGGGGAGCAATGAGCAGTTCTTC. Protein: CATSDHLQGSNEQFF.

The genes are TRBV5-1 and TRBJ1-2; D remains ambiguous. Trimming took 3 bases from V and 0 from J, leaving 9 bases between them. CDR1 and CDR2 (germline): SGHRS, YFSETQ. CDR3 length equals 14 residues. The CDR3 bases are TGCGCCAGCAGCTCCCTAGATGCTAACTATGGCTACACCTTC. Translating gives CASSSLDANYGYTF.

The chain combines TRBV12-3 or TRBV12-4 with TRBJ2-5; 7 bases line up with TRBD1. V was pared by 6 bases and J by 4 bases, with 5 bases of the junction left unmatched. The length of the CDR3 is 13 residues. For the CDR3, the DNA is TGTGCCAGCAGACAGGGGTCGGGAGAGACCCAGTACTTC. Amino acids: CASRQGSGETQYF.